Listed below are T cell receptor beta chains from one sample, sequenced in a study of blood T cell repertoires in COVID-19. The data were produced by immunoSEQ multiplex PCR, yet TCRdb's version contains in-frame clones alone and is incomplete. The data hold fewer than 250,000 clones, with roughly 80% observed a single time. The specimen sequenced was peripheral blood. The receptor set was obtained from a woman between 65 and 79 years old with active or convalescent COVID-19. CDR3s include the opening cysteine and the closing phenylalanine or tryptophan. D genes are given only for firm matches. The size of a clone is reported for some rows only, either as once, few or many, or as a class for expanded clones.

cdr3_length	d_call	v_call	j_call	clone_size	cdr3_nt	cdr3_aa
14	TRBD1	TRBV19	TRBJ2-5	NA	TGTGCCAGTAGTATGACAGGGGCTCAAGAGACCCAGTACTTC	CASSMTGAQETQYF
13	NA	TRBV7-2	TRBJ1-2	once	TGTGCCAGCAGCTCGGGACTTGGCTATGGCTACACCTTC	CASSSGLGYGYTF
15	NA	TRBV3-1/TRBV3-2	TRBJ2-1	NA	TGTGCCAGCAGCCGGTCTAGTAGCTCCTACAATGAGCAGTTCTTC	CASSRSSSSYNEQFF
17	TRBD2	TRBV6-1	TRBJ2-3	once	TGTGCCAGCAGTGAAGACCTAACTAGCGGTCCCGTAGATACGCAGTATTTT	CASSEDLTSGPVDTQYF
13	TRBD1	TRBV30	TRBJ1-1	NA	TGTGCCTGGAGTTCACAGGGGGACACTGAAGCTTTCTTT	CAWSSQGDTEAFF
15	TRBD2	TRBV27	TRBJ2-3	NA	TGTGCCAGCAGTGCTCTAGCGGGAGTCACAGATACGCAGTATTTT	CASSALAGVTDTQYF
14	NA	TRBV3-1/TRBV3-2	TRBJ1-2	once	TGTGCCAGCAGCCAAGATACAGGGTACGATGGCTACACCTTC	CASSQDTGYDGYTF
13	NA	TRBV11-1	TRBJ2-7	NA	TGTGCCAGCAGCTCTTTCGGGTCCGGAGAGCAGTACTTC	CASSSFGSGEQYF
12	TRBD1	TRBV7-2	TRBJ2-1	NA	TGTGCCAGCAGCCCGGGGACAGTCCAGCAGTTCTTC	CASSPGTVQQFF
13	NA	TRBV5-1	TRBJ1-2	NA	TGCGCCAGCAGCTTGGACCGAGGGAAAGGCTACACCTTC	CASSLDRGKGYTF
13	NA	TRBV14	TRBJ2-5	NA	TGTGCCAGCAGCCGGGGACTTGAAGAGACCCAGTACTTC	CASSRGLEETQYF
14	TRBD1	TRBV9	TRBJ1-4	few	TGTGCCAGCGCCCAGACAGGGCAGGGGGAAAAACTGTTTTTT	CASAQTGQGEKLFF
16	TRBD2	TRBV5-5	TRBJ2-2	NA	TGTGCCAGCAGCATCCGGACTAGCTCCAACACCGGGGAGCTGTTTTTT	CASSIRTSSNTGELFF
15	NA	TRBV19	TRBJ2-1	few	TGTGCCAGTAGTATAGGGAGGACTATTTACAATGAGCAGTTCTTC	CASSIGRTIYNEQFF
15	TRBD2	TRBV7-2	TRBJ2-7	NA	TGTGCCAGCAGCTCCGCGGGGGGGCGGTCCTACGAGCAGTACTTC	CASSSAGGRSYEQYF
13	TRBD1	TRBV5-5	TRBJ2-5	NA	TGTGCCAGCAGCCTAGGGGGCTTGGAGACCCAGTACTTC	CASSLGGLETQYF
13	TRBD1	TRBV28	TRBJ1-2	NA	TGTGCCAGCAGTTTAGACAGGGGGGAGGGCTACACCTTC	CASSLDRGEGYTF
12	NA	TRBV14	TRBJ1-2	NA	TGTGCCAGCAGCCACGGAGGGAATGGCTACACCTTC	CASSHGGNGYTF
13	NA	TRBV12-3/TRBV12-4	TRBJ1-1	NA	TGTGCCAGCAGTTTTGACAGTTACACTGAAGCTTTCTTT	CASSFDSYTEAFF
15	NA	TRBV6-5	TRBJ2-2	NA	TGTGCCAGCAGTTACCGGGACACAAACACCGGGGAGCTGTTTTTT	CASSYRDTNTGELFF
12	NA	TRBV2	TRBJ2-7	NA	TGTGCCAGCAGCGCCTCTAACTACGAGCAGTACTTC	CASSASNYEQYF
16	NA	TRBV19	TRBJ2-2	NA	TGTGCCAGTAGTATAGCCTGGAGGGCGAACACCGGGGAGCTGTTTTTT	CASSIAWRANTGELFF
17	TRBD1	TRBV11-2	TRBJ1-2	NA	TGTGCCAGCAGCTTAGAATCGGGACAGGCCCTTCGAGTAGGCTACACCTTC	CASSLESGQALRVGYTF
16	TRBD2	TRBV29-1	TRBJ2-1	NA	TGCAGCGTTGAAGATCAGGGGACTAGCGGGAGGTCACGGCAGTTCTTC	CSVEDQGTSGRSRQFF
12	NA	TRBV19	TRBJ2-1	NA	TGTGCCACTGCGGGGGCGGGTGATGAGCAGTTCTTC	CATAGAGDEQFF
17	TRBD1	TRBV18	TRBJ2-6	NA	TGTGCCAGCTCACTCCGGACAGGGGGAAGTGGGGCCAACGTCCTGACTTTC	CASSLRTGGSGANVLTF
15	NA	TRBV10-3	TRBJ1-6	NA	TGTGCCATCAGTGAGTCGTTGCAGGGAACTTCACCCCTCCACTTT	CAISESLQGTSPLHF
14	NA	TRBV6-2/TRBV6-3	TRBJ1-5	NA	TGTGCCAGCAGTTACTCGGGACTCGCGCAGCCCCAGCATTTT	CASSYSGLAQPQHF
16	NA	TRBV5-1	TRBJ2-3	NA	TGCGCCAGCAGCGAAATTGGCGGGTGGGGAGAAGATACGCAGTATTTT	CASSEIGGWGEDTQYF
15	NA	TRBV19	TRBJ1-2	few	TGTGCCAGTACCCTATCTAGAGGTTCTAACTATGGCTACACCTTC	CASTLSRGSNYGYTF
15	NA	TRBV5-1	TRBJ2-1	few	TGCGCCAGCAGCACGAGGGCGGGTTCGATCAATGAGCAGTTCTTC	CASSTRAGSINEQFF
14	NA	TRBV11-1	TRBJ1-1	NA	TGTGCCAGCAGCTTAACACGGGAGAACACTGAAGCTTTCTTT	CASSLTRENTEAFF
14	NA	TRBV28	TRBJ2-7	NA	TGTGCCAGCAGACCCCCAGGGGCAACCTACGAGCAGTACTTC	CASRPPGATYEQYF
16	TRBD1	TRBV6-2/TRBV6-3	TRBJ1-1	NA	TGTGCCAGCAGTGCGCAGGGGGCCCGGCCGAACACTGAAGCTTTCTTT	CASSAQGARPNTEAFF
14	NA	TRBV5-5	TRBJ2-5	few	TGTGCCAGCAGCCCCCAAGGGGCCGGGGAGACCCAGTACTTC	CASSPQGAGETQYF
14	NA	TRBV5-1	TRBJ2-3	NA	TGCGCCAGCAGCTTACAACCGAGCACAGATACGCAGTATTTT	CASSLQPSTDTQYF
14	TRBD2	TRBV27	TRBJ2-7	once	TGTGCCAGCAGTCACCTAGCGGGAGGGCCCGAGCAGTACTTC	CASSHLAGGPEQYF
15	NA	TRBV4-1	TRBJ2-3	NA	TGCGCCAGCAGCCTCGCGGGGGCGCAGGCAGATACGCAGTATTTT	CASSLAGAQADTQYF
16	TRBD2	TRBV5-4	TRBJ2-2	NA	TGTGCCAGCAGTTCAGGGACTAGTCGATCCACCGGGGAGCTGTTTTTT	CASSSGTSRSTGELFF
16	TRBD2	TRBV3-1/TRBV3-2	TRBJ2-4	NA	TGTGCCAGCAGCCAAACTAGCGGGAGGCGCCTGAACATTCAGTACTTC	CASSQTSGRRLNIQYF
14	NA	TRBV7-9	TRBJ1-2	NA	TGTGCCAGCAGCCCTCAGACTCCTAACTATGGCTACACCTTC	CASSPQTPNYGYTF
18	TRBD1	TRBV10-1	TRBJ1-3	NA	TGCGCCAACCCCGCGGACAGGCTCTACCCCCACTCTGGAAACACCATATATTTT	CANPADRLYPHSGNTIYF
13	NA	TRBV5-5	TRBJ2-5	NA	TGTGCCAGCAGCTTGACGGTTCAAGAGACCCAGTACTTC	CASSLTVQETQYF
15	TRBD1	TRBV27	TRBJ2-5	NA	TGTGCCAGCAACCTCCGTCGGGACAGCCAAGAGACCCAGTACTTC	CASNLRRDSQETQYF
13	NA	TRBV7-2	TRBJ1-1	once	TGTGCCAGCAGCCCGCGGGGGAACACTGAAGCTTTCTTT	CASSPRGNTEAFF
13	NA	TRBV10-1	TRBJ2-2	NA	TGCGCCAGCAGTGACAGAGGGCCCGGGGAGCTGTTTTTT	CASSDRGPGELFF
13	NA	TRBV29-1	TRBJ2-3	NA	TGCAGCGCTCGGAGGGGGGGGACAGATACGCAGTATTTT	CSARRGGTDTQYF
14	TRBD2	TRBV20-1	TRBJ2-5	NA	TGCAGTGCTAGTGGTCTAGCGGGAGGAGGGACCCAGTACTTC	CSASGLAGGGTQYF
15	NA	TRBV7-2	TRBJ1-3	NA	TGTGCCAGCAGCTTAGGGGGGACAATAGGAAACACCATATATTTT	CASSLGGTIGNTIYF
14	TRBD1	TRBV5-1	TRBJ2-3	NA	TGCGCCAGCAACCGGGACAGGAGGACAGATACGCAGTATTTT	CASNRDRRTDTQYF
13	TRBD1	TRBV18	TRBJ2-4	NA	TGTGCCAGCTCACCCGGGGACCGGGACAGCCGTCTCTTC	CASSPGDRDSRLF
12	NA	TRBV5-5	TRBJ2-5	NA	TGTGCCAGCAGCAGAGTACAAGAGACCCAGTACTTC	CASSRVQETQYF
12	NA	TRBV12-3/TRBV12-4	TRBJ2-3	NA	TGTGCCAGCAGTTTATCAACAGATACGCAGTATTTT	CASSLSTDTQYF
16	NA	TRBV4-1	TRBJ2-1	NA	TGCGCCAGCAGCCCCCAGTTGCGCGGCACCTACAATGAGCAGTTCTTC	CASSPQLRGTYNEQFF